What follows are 23 T cell receptor beta chains derived from one specimen sequenced in a study of Graves' ophthalmopathy and Graves' hyperthyroidism. From RNA, the CDR3 regions of TCR beta chains were amplified and sequenced. HTBI primers were used in a first-round RT-PCR, which preceded a second-round multiplex PCR. In TCRdb, the multiplex PCR reads were re-called with MiXCR into one record per CDR3 protein. The table has approximately 700,000 distinct CDR3 sequences, roughly two fifths seen once; the top ten hold 35% to 55%. Material for sequencing was peripheral blood. The receptors here all came from an adult man with Graves' ophthalmopathy.

V and J are TRBV7-9 and TRBJ2-7; tentatively, D is TRBD1 or TRBD2 (6 bases each). CDR1 is SEHNR, CDR2 FQNEAQ, per germline (reference sequence). V was trimmed by 5 bases and J by 1 base, leaving 15 bases between them. This CDR3 region has 15 residues. The CDR3 DNA reads as TGTGCCAGCAGCCGACCGAAGGGGGGTTCCTACGAGCAGTACTTC. Translation gives CASSRPKGGSYEQYF.

In its sample, this clonotype was seen many times. The chain has TRBV2 and TRBJ1-6; 8 bases agree with TRBD1. Germline values: CDR1 SNHLY, CDR2 FYNNEI. V shed 5 bases, J shed 4 bases, and the junction held 10 bases outside the gene matches. The CDR3 contains 17 residues. In DNA form, the CDR3 reads TGTGCCAGCAGTCCCACTGACAGGGGCAGTTATAATTCACCCCTCCACTTT. Residues: CASSPTDRGSYNSPLHF.

As to this clonotype: The junction shows a germline mismatch at one end, possibly a read error. This rearrangement joins TRBV7-8 to TRBJ1-1, with TRBD1 matching 10 bases. Germline CDR1 SGHVS, CDR2 FQNEAQ. The CDR3 length is 15 residues. The CDR3 reads CASSHSGQGDTEAFF. CDR3 nucleotide sequence: TGCGCCAGCAGCCACTCCGGACAGGGGGACACTGAAGCTTTCTTT.

This rearrangement joins TRBV7-9 to TRBJ2-5; D ambiguous. The CDR3 has 13 amino acids. Trimming removed 2 bases from V and 4 bases from J, with 8 bases in between. CDR1 and CDR2 (germline): SEHNR, FQNEAQ (reference sequence). The CDR3 DNA reads TGTGCCAGCAGCTTATGGGTCGGAGAGACCCAGTACTTC. It yields the protein CASSLWVGETQYF.

In the case of this clonotype: A read error may be the cause here, since a much bigger clone is one base away. V usage is TRBV29-1 and J usage is TRBJ2-7; D remains ambiguous. V dropped 7 bases and J dropped 2 bases, with 21 bases sitting between them. The CDR3 consists of 15 residues. Germline V gene data show CDR1 as SQVTM and CDR2 as ANQGSEA. The CDR3 region has the DNA TGCAGCGCCGATATCTCCCCGGGCCGGCCCTACGAGCAGTACTTC. Translating it yields CSADISPGRPYEQYF.

Regarding this clonotype: Sequence at one end of the junction differs from germline and may be a read error. The DNA of the CDR3 is TGTGCCAGCAGTGTAATAGGGAACAATTCACCCCTCCACTTT. The encoded protein is CASSVIGNNSPLHF. The chain couples TRBV10-3 to TRBJ1-6; D unclear. The CDR3 is 14 residues long. Germline CDR1 and CDR2: ENHRY and SYGVKD.

This clonotype occurred many times. This chain links TRBV7-8 with TRBJ1-2, with D possibly being TRBD1 (5 bases). Germline V lookup: CDR1 SGHVS, CDR2 FQNEAQ. The CDR3 is 13 amino acids. Trimming pared 6 bases from V and 4 bases from J, leaving 12 bases between. Here the CDR3 DNA reads TGTGCCAGCAGACCCAGTGGGGGCTATGGCTACACCTTC. Encoded protein: CASRPSGGYGYTF.

To note about this clonotype: This may stem from a read error, because a much larger clone lies one nucleotide away. This chain connects TRBV5-1 to TRBJ1-1, with D unclear. Looked up from germline, CDR1 is SGHRS and CDR2 is YFSETQ. This CDR3 comprises 13 residues. The ends were cut back, 4 bases at V and 4 bases at J, with 11 bases in the middle. CDR3 bases: TGCGCCAGCAGCCCATATCAAGGCACTGAAGCTTTCTTT. The encoded protein is CASSPYQGTEAFF.

The genes are TRBV15 and TRBJ1-1, with a weak D call TRBD1 (6 bases). This CDR3 region has 15 residues. V was trimmed by 0 bases and J by 6 bases, leaving 14 bases between them. Germline CDR1 and CDR2: LNHNV and YYDKDF (reference sequence). CDR3 DNA: TGTGCCACCAGCAGAGACGGCGCAGGGGCGGCTGAAGCTTTCTTT. It yields the protein CATSRDGAGAAEAFF.

The J gene is TRBJ2-5, the V gene TRBV9, with D possibly called TRBD1 or TRBD2 (6 bases each). In germline, CDR1 is SGDLS, CDR2 YYNGEE. Trimming shortened V by 3 bases and J by 7 bases, and 16 bases separated the two germline ends. The CDR3 has 14 residues. The CDR3 sequence: CASSAGFGGGTQYF. CDR3 in DNA: TGTGCCAGCAGCGCAGGGTTCGGGGGCGGGACCCAGTACTTC.

This clonotype occurred a few times. The rearrangement joins TRBV10-2 to TRBJ2-7; possibly TRBD1 or TRBD2 for D (5 bases each). The germline CDR1 and CDR2 sequences are WSHSY and SAAADI. V was trimmed by 5 bases and J by 6 bases, leaving 20 bases between them. The CDR3 runs to 15 residues. DNA for the CDR3: TGCGCCAGCAGTCCGGGACCCCCGTATGGGGGCGAGCAGTACTTC. Protein product: CASSPGPPYGGEQYF.

This chain joins TRBV19 and TRBJ1-1; unclear D gene. The CDR3 length is 16 residues. The germline V gene has CDR1 LNHDA and CDR2 SQIVND (reference sequence). V was clipped by 5 bases and J by 2 bases, with 18 bases between them. CDR3 bases: TGTGCCAGTAGTGTACCCTCGGCCGGACCCAACACTGAAGCTTTCTTT. Its translation: CASSVPSAGPNTEAFF.

The table lists this clonotype with many counts. The chain employs TRBV20-1 and TRBJ1-1; TRBD1 matches 8 bases. This CDR3 spans 14 amino acids. The trim removed 3 bases at V and 0 bases at J, leaving 3 bases unmatched. The V gene's germline CDR1 is DFQATT and CDR2 SNEGSKA (reference sequence). The DNA for the CDR3 is TGCAGTGCTAGCGACAGGGGCATGAACACTGAAGCTTTCTTT. It specifies CSASDRGMNTEAFF.

The CDR3 DNA is TGTGCCACCAGCAGAGAGGGGAATCCCCCCCCGGAGACCCAGTACTTC. Translating it yields CATSREGNPPPETQYF. The V call is TRBV15, the J call TRBJ2-5; D gene unclear. V was shortened by 0 bases and J by 5 bases, with 16 bases between the two germline ends. CDR1 and CDR2 (germline): LNHNV, YYDKDF (reference sequence). CDR3 length: 16 residues.

CDR3 nucleotides: TGTGCCAGCCGGGACAGGGATCGTGGTGGCTACACCTTC. Protein: CASRDRDRGGYTF. The chain joins TRBV25-1 to TRBJ1-2; 9 nucleotides agree with TRBD1. Germline CDR1 MGHDK, CDR2 SYGVNS. The CDR3 has 13 amino acids. Unmatched junction bases numbered 8, after V lost 8 bases and J lost 7 bases.

With regard to this clonotype: A read error may account for a junction end that differs from germline. This chain uses TRBV7-2 with TRBJ1-2; D call uncertain. The CDR3 length is 15 residues. CDR1 is SGHTA, CDR2 FQGNSA, per germline. The CDR3 nucleotides are TGTGCCAACAGCTCGGAGGCAGCTTTGGGCTATGGCTACACCTTC. The encoded protein is CANSSEAALGYGYTF.

This chain uses TRBV2 with TRBJ1-4; possible D gene TRBD1, 5 bases. CDR1 SNHLY and CDR2 FYNNEI come from the germline V gene. V dropped 7 bases and J dropped 4 bases, with 13 bases sitting between them. The length of the CDR3 is 14 residues. The DNA for the CDR3 is TGTGCCAGCACGATGGGACGGAATAATGAAAAACTGTTTTTT. The encoded protein is CASTMGRNNEKLFF. Using reference TRBV2 and TRBJ1-4 for the parts outside the CDR3, the full variable domain is EPEVTQTPSHQVTQMGQEVILRCVPISNHLYFYWYRQILGQKVEFLVSFYNNEISEKSEIFDDQFSVERPDGSNFTLKIRSTKLEDSAMYFCASTMGRNNEKLFFGSGTQLSVL.

The chain has TRBV6-6 and TRBJ2-7; D remains unclear. V shed 6 bases and J shed 3 bases, with 15 bases lying between them. CDR3 length: 14 amino acids. Germline CDR1 and CDR2: MNHNY and SVGAGI (reference sequence). Here the CDR3 reads CASRPSGFNYEQYF. The CDR3 DNA is TGTGCCAGCAGGCCTTCAGGTTTCAACTACGAGCAGTACTTC.

The chain links TRBV29-1 to TRBJ1-2, with 7 bases identical to TRBD1. The germline CDR1 and CDR2 sequences are SQVTM and ANQGSEA. The ends lost 5 bases at V and 3 bases at J; junction bases unmatched: 6. This CDR3 is 13 amino acids long. This CDR3 is CSVNRGADYGYTF. DNA for the CDR3: TGCAGCGTTAACAGGGGCGCGGACTATGGCTACACCTTC.

The chain uses TRBV24-1 and TRBJ1-2; 10 nucleotides align to TRBD1. The V gene's germline CDR1 is KGHDR and CDR2 SFDVKD. The CDR3 has 16 residues. The J segment lost 6 bases and the V segment lost 4 bases, leaving 10 bases of the junction unmatched. The CDR3 DNA follows: TGTGCCACCAGTGAGAGCCCTGGGACAGGGGTGGATGGCTACACCTTC. This codes for CATSESPGTGVDGYTF.

The chain links TRBV13 to TRBJ2-2; weak D call: TRBD1 (6 bases). CDR1 and CDR2 (germline): PRHDT, FYEKMQ (reference sequence). The CDR3 consists of 15 residues. Trimming removed 5 bases at V and 4 bases at J, with 14 bases between. DNA for the CDR3: TGTGCCAGCAGCGACAGGACAGAGACCACCGGGGAGCTGTTTTTT. It specifies CASSDRTETTGELFF.

The V and J genes are TRBV20-1 and TRBJ2-7, with a tentative D call TRBD1 (5 bases). The CDR3 spans 14 residues. Germline V gives CDR1 DFQATT, CDR2 SNEGSKA (reference sequence). Trimming cost V 5 bases and J 2 bases, with 16 bases left between them. Here the CDR3 reads CSAGVGRATYEQYF. CDR3 in DNA: TGCAGTGCTGGGGTCGGCAGGGCTACCTACGAGCAGTACTTC.

This chain links TRBV3-1 with TRBJ2-5, with 14 bases that match TRBD2. Trimming removed 4 bases from V and 6 bases from J; junction bases left unmatched: 7. CDR1 LGHDT and CDR2 YNNKEL come from the germline V gene (reference sequence). The CDR3 length is 16 residues. The CDR3 is CASSPRTSGGIKTQYF. The DNA for the CDR3 is TGTGCCAGCAGCCCGAGGACTAGCGGGGGGATAAAGACCCAGTACTTC.